Each of the 30 T cell receptor beta chains below was sequenced from the same sample in a study of T cells in Graves' hyperthyroidism and ophthalmopathy. Amplification yielded TCR beta CDR3 regions, with RNA transcripts as the source. The TCR CDR3 first-round RT-PCR relied on the HTBI primer set. TCRdb called the multiplex PCR reads again in MiXCR, with one record for every CDR3 protein. Altogether about 270,000 distinct CDR3 sequences are present, approximately 23% being singletons, with the ten largest covering roughly 60%. The sample consisted of blood. These receptor sequences come from a man aged 25-45 years with Graves' ophthalmopathy.

At least ten counts were recorded for this clonotype. This chain links TRBV11-2 with TRBJ2-5, with 11 bases identical to TRBD2. The CDR3 is 15 residues long. Germline V gene sequence: CDR1 SGHAT, CDR2 FQNNGV. Trimming cost V 5 bases and J 4 bases; bases outside gene matches: 6. Written as DNA, the CDR3 is TGTGCCAGCAGCGCACTAGCGGGAGCGGGAGAGACCCAGTACTTC. Its protein product is CASSALAGAGETQYF.

Notes on this clonotype: A much larger clone sits a single nucleotide away, making a read error possible. This chain links TRBV2 with TRBJ2-7; tentatively, D is TRBD2 (6 bases). The CDR3 has 13 residues. Germline CDR1 reads SNHLY; CDR2 reads FYNNEI. The CDR3: CTSSAGGFYEQYF. CDR3 bases: TGTACCAGCAGTGCAGGAGGGTTCTACGAGCAGTACTTC. The entire variable domain, with the rest obtained from reference TRBV2 and TRBJ2-7, is as follows: EPEVTQTPSHQVTQMGQEVILRCVPISNHLYFYWYRQILGQKVEFLVSFYNNEISEKSEIFDDQFSVERPDGSNFTLKIRSTKLEDSAMYFCTSSAGGFYEQYFGPGTRLTVT.

CDR3 protein: CASSELQGNSGNTIYF. DNA for the CDR3: TGTGCCAGCAGTGAATTACAGGGGAACTCTGGAAACACCATATATTTT. The J gene is TRBJ1-3, the V gene TRBV2; TRBD1 matches 7 bases. Germline CDR1 and CDR2: SNHLY and FYNNEI. The CDR3 loop spans 16 amino acids. V was pared by 2 bases and J by 0 bases, with 4 bases of the junction left unmatched.

As for this clonotype: A much larger clone differs by one base, so this may be a read error. The V call is TRBV20-1, the J call TRBJ2-1, with a tentative D call TRBD2 (5 bases). Germline V gene data show CDR1 as DFQATT and CDR2 as SNEGSKA (reference sequence). This CDR3 comprises 14 residues. The V end was cut by 4 bases, the J end by 5 bases, with 15 bases between. CDR3 residues: CSAKPAVTHNEQFF. The CDR3 region has the DNA TGCAGTGCTAAACCAGCGGTTACCCACAATGAGCAGTTCTTC.

This chain connects TRBV7-8 to TRBJ1-1; D might be TRBD1 (6 bases). The V and J ends lost 3 bases and 5 bases respectively, with 19 bases between them. In germline, CDR1 is SGHVS, CDR2 FQNEAQ. This CDR3 has 16 amino acids. CDR3 in DNA: TGTGCCAGCAGCTTCAGCGTGGGGGGGCTGGGGACTGAAGCTTTCTTT. This encodes CASSFSVGGLGTEAFF.

This clonotype has a single count. The chain recombines TRBV11-3 with TRBJ2-2; D uncertain. The CDR3 totals 13 residues. V was cut by 2 bases and J by 5 bases, with 6 bases left in between. Germline assignment: CDR1 SGHNT and CDR2 YENEEA. CDR3 amino acids: CASSLRQTGELFF. The CDR3, as DNA: TGTGCCAGCAGCTTACGCCAGACCGGGGAGCTGTTTTTT.

V gene TRBV20-1 combines with J gene TRBJ2-2; D is undetermined. V dropped 5 bases and J dropped 2 bases, with 15 bases sitting between them. Germline loops: CDR1 DFQATT, CDR2 SNEGSKA (reference sequence). The CDR3 totals 15 residues. The CDR3 loop reads CSAAPMILNTGELFF. CDR3 nucleotides: TGCAGTGCTGCCCCAATGATCCTCAACACCGGGGAGCTGTTTTTT.

V gene TRBV30 combines with J gene TRBJ1-3; D may be TRBD1 (5 bases). V lost 5 bases, J lost 4 bases, and 27 bases lay in between. The CDR3 loop spans 18 amino acids. From germline, CDR1 is GTSNPN and CDR2 SVGIG (reference sequence). The CDR3 DNA is TGTGCCTGGTCTCCGAAGGGCCGGGGCGCAGGCTCCGGAAACACCATATATTTT. Residues: CAWSPKGRGAGSGNTIYF.

This clonotype was detected only a few times. This sequence joins TRBV20-1 and TRBJ1-4; D unclear. V shed 1 base and J shed 0 bases, with 12 bases lying between them. The germline V gene encodes CDR1 DFQATT and CDR2 SNEGSKA (reference sequence). The CDR3 covers 16 residues. CDR3 region: CSARVFGKATNEKLFF. The CDR3 DNA sequence: TGCAGTGCTAGAGTTTTCGGTAAAGCAACTAATGAAAAACTGTTTTTT.

The chain employs TRBV28 and TRBJ2-3; TRBD2 aligns across 9 bases. CDR1 and CDR2 (germline): MDHEN, SYDVKM. The junction had 8 bases not matched to a gene; V was cut back by 5 bases and J by 2 bases. The CDR3 runs to 16 residues. Written as DNA, the CDR3 is TGTGCCAGCAGTCCCCCACAGCGGGAGGACACAGATACGCAGTATTTT. It codes for CASSPPQREDTDTQYF.

This clonotype was seen a handful of times. The rearrangement links TRBV20-1 to TRBJ2-3; 9 positions match TRBD1. This CDR3 contains 14 residues. CDR1 is DFQATT and CDR2 is SNEGSKA in the germline V gene (reference sequence). Germline trimming cut 6 bases from V and 7 bases from J; bases unmatched to any gene: 11. The CDR3 nucleotides read TGCAGTGCCCCCCCCTTAGGGACAGGGAATACGCAGTATTTT. It codes for CSAPPLGTGNTQYF.

The J gene is TRBJ2-4, the V gene TRBV20-1; 15 bases align to TRBD2. The germline V gene has CDR1 DFQATT and CDR2 SNEGSKA (reference sequence). V was clipped by 5 bases and J by 1 base; unmatched bases: 6. CDR3 length: 17 amino acids. This chain's CDR3 is CSASGLAGGVAKNIQYF. DNA of the CDR3: TGCAGTGCTTCGGGACTAGCGGGAGGTGTGGCCAAAAACATTCAGTACTTC.

The chain is built from TRBV7-3 and TRBJ2-5, with TRBD2 identical over 14 bases. Unmatched junction bases numbered 15, after V lost 7 bases and J lost 5 bases. CDR1 is SGHTA and CDR2 is FQGTGA in the germline V gene. This CDR3 comprises 18 residues. CDR3 amino acids: CASTWFGGLAGGRETQYF. CDR3 sequence (DNA): TGTGCCAGCACGTGGTTCGGAGGACTAGCGGGAGGTCGTGAGACCCAGTACTTC.

The gene calls are TRBV25-1 and TRBJ1-2; no clear D. V dropped 1 base and J dropped 5 bases, with 2 bases sitting between them. This CDR3 region has 11 residues. CDR1 and CDR2 from the germline V gene are MGHDK and SYGVNS. The CDR3 coding sequence is TGTGCCAGCAGTGAATCATATGGCTACACCTTC. Protein: CASSESYGYTF.

This clonotype showed up many times. The chain carries TRBV12-3 or TRBV12-4 and TRBJ1-2; TRBD1 might be the D (5 bases). The CDR3 length is 14 residues. V was cut by 6 bases and J by 5 bases, with 16 bases left in between. CDR3 residues: CASRLGRGGYGYTF. The CDR3 DNA sequence: TGTGCCAGCAGATTGGGGCGTGGAGGATATGGCTACACCTTC.

This sequence joins TRBV19 and TRBJ2-4; D is uncertain. Germline V gene sequence: CDR1 LNHDA, CDR2 SQIVND (reference sequence). V was clipped by 4 bases and J by 2 bases, with 12 bases between them. The CDR3 spans 15 residues. CDR3 in amino acids: CASSTGLISKNIQYF. The CDR3 coding sequence is TGTGCCAGTAGTACAGGTCTAATTTCCAAAAACATTCAGTACTTC.

This clonotype was counted a few times. The J gene is TRBJ1-1, the V gene TRBV6-5; D is unclear. V lost 2 bases and J lost 6, with 10 bases in between. CDR3 length: 13 amino acids. Germline-derived CDR1 and CDR2 are MNHEY and SVGAGI. CDR3 region: CASSYERRAEAFF. CDR3 coding DNA: TGTGCCAGCAGTTACGAACGGCGCGCTGAAGCTTTCTTT.

This clonotype showed up many times. The chain links TRBV3-1 to TRBJ1-1, with a possible D match to TRBD1 (6 bases). From germline, CDR1 is LGHDT and CDR2 YNNKEL (reference sequence). The CDR3 totals 16 residues. Trimming pared 0 bases from V and 8 bases from J, leaving 19 bases between. The CDR3 loop reads CASSQDLRGKSTEAFF. The DNA of the CDR3 is TGTGCCAGCAGCCAAGATCTGAGGGGGAAGTCGACAGAAGCTTTCTTT.

This clonotype came up many times. The rearrangement joins TRBV11-1 to TRBJ1-3; D gene unclear. The CDR3 is 15 amino acids. Looked up from germline, CDR1 is SGHAT and CDR2 is FQDESV (reference sequence). V was shortened by 5 bases and J by 4 bases, with 15 bases between the two germline ends. The CDR3 loop reads CASSPDGRPGNTIYF. The CDR3 DNA follows: TGTGCCAGCAGCCCGGACGGCCGGCCCGGAAACACCATATATTTT.

This clonotype was counted between two and nine times. The chain uses TRBV6-9 and TRBJ1-2; D is unclear. V lost 4 bases and J lost 8, with 11 bases in between. This CDR3 is built from 12 residues. CDR1 and CDR2 from the germline V gene are MNHGY and SVAAGI. The CDR3: CASSSDFMGYTF. For the CDR3, the DNA is TGTGCCAGCAGTTCGGACTTTATGGGCTACACCTTC.

This clonotype occurred many times. V usage is TRBV10-3 and J usage is TRBJ2-7; no clear D. The CDR3 is 15 amino acids. Germline V gene data show CDR1 as ENHRY and CDR2 as SYGVKD. Trimming pared 2 bases from V and 2 bases from J, leaving 13 bases between. CDR3: CAISEPGGQAYEQYF. CDR3 DNA sequence: TGTGCCATCAGTGAGCCGGGCGGTCAGGCCTACGAGCAGTACTTC.

The chain has TRBV18 and TRBJ2-7; 8 nucleotides align to TRBD1. Germline V gives CDR1 KGHSH, CDR2 LQKENI. The V gene end was trimmed by 4 bases and the J gene end by 7 bases; junction bases not matched to a gene: 12. The CDR3 loop spans 15 amino acids. CDR3 DNA sequence: TGTGCCAGCTCACTGGACAGGGAAGAAAGTTCTGAGCAGTACTTC. Amino acid sequence: CASSLDREESSEQYF.

This sequence joins TRBV4-1 and TRBJ2-2; D unclear. The V end was cut by 4 bases, the J end by 5 bases, with 5 bases between. CDR1 MGHRA and CDR2 YSYEKL come from the germline V gene. This CDR3 comprises 12 residues. CDR3 DNA: TGCGCCAGCAGCCCAGCAACCGGGGAGCTGTTTTTT. Encoded protein: CASSPATGELFF.

The genes are TRBV24-1 and TRBJ1-1; D possibly corresponds to TRBD1 (6 bases). Germline V gives CDR1 KGHDR, CDR2 SFDVKD. The V and J ends lost 3 bases and 3 bases respectively, with 13 bases between them. The CDR3 is made up of 15 amino acids. CDR3 DNA: TGTGCCACCAGTGATACCAGGGGAGGGCACACTGAAGCTTTCTTT. This encodes CATSDTRGGHTEAFF.

Only a few counts were recorded for this clonotype. The chain couples TRBV20-1 to TRBJ1-4, with 7 positions matching TRBD1. V lost 5 bases, J lost 7 bases, and 4 bases stayed unmatched. Germline CDR1 is DFQATT and CDR2 is SNEGSKA (reference sequence). The CDR3 is 12 amino acids. The CDR3 loop reads CSAPTGAEKLFF. Written as DNA, the CDR3 is TGCAGTGCTCCAACAGGGGCTGAAAAACTGTTTTTT.

The genes are TRBV24-1 and TRBJ2-2; 13 bases fit TRBD2. V shed 5 bases, J shed 1 base, and the junction held 6 bases outside the gene matches. This CDR3 has 18 residues. Germline V gene lookup returns CDR1 KGHDR and CDR2 SFDVKD. The CDR3 here is CATSVKGLAGWNTGELFF. The DNA of the CDR3 is TGTGCCACCAGTGTCAAGGGACTAGCGGGATGGAACACCGGGGAGCTGTTTTTT.

The chain has TRBV5-1 and TRBJ2-6, with D maybe TRBD1 (6 bases). The CDR3 contains 16 residues. Germline-derived CDR1 and CDR2 are SGHRS and YFSETQ. The ends were cut back, 4 bases at V and 1 base at J, with 12 bases in the middle. The chain's CDR3 is CASSVSTGSGANVLTF. As DNA, the CDR3 is TGCGCCAGCAGCGTCTCGACAGGATCTGGGGCCAACGTCCTGACTTTC.

This clonotype was detected only a few times. The chain recombines TRBV28 with TRBJ2-2; perhaps TRBD2 as D (6 bases). Germline V gene lookup returns CDR1 MDHEN and CDR2 SYDVKM. The CDR3 spans 15 residues. Trimming pared 3 bases from V and 0 bases from J, leaving 8 bases between. The CDR3 loop reads CASSFGGANTGELFF. The CDR3 coding sequence is TGTGCCAGCAGTTTTGGCGGGGCGAACACCGGGGAGCTGTTTTTT.

This clonotype has more than one count but fewer than ten. V and J are TRBV29-1 and TRBJ2-3, with 9 bases identical to TRBD2. This CDR3 is built from 20 residues. Germline V gene data show CDR1 as SQVTM and CDR2 as ANQGSEA. J lost 1 base, V lost 4 bases, and 21 bases had no gene match. CDR3 bases: TGCAGCGTTGTCGGGGTTTGGTCGCGGGAGGGCCATAGAGGCACAGATACGCAGTATTTT. This codes for CSVVGVWSREGHRGTDTQYF.

The chain carries TRBV28 and TRBJ2-3; 8 positions agree with TRBD1. Germline-derived CDR1 and CDR2 are MDHEN and SYDVKM. V lost 5 bases, J lost 8 bases, and 9 bases stayed unmatched. CDR3 length: 14 residues. For the CDR3, the DNA is TGTGCCAGCAGTCCTAGACAGGGGATAGGTACGCAGTATTTT. Its translation: CASSPRQGIGTQYF. The variable domain in full, with the rest retrieved from reference TRBV28 and TRBJ2-3, is DVKVTQSSRYLVKRTGEKVFLECVQDMDHENMFWYRQDPGLGLRLIYFSYDVKMKEKGDIPEGYSVSREKKERFSLILESASTNQTSMYLCASSPRQGIGTQYFGPGTRLTVL.